The entry below gives a single TCR beta chain sequence along with its context. The target antigen is unknown. The data stem from a study of T cell responses to AZD1222 COVID-19 vaccine. Whole-study results and caveats: Repertoires were obtained only post-peak T cell response. Donors were chiefly white British, with a greater number of females, and clonal diversity was perhaps underestimated. Among AZD1222 vaccinees, only six were seropositive at baseline.

Germline V gene sequence: CDR1 LGHDT, CDR2 YNNKEL (reference sequence). The ends lost 2 bases at V and 0 bases at J; junction bases unmatched: 7. The CDR3 loop spans 16 amino acids. The assay was immunoSEQ multiplex PCR, and TCRdb's table has in-frame clones only and misses some. The table includes tens of thousands of clones, roughly 88% detected once. This clonotype was obtained from an adult who received the AZD1222 COVID-19 vaccine. The input for sequencing was peripheral blood, taken 28 days after the second AZD1222 dose. This sequence joins TRBV3-1 (or the pseudogene TRBV3-2) and TRBJ2-7; TRBD2 agrees at 7 bases. CDR3 protein: CASSQLGLTSSYEQYF. The CDR3 bases are TGTGCCAGCAGCCAATTGGGACTAACGAGCTCCTACGAGCAGTACTTC.